These T cell receptor beta chains were read from a single sample in a study of beta chain features in type 1 diabetes. Sequencing used immunoSEQ multiplex PCR; TCRdb keeps in-frame clones, though not all of them. Among 600,000 to 700,000 clones listed, 9.5% to 15% were seen once. Sequenced: naive CD4+ T cells from blood. These TCRs come from a man aged 25-45 years with type 1 diabetes. Each CDR3 is given with its conserved first and last residue. The D gene is left open where the match is weak. Clone size appears in some rows only: once, few, many, or a class for an expanded clone.

v_call: TRBV10-3
d_call: NA
clone_size: few
j_call: TRBJ2-5
cdr3_aa: CAIREQAYQETQYF
cdr3_nt: TGTGCCATCAGAGAACAAGCGTACCAAGAGACCCAGTACTTC

v_call: TRBV29-1
d_call: NA
clone_size: NA
j_call: TRBJ1-5
cdr3_aa: CSVRAGALNQPQHF
cdr3_nt: TGCAGCGTTCGAGCTGGGGCGCTCAATCAGCCCCAGCATTTT

v_call: TRBV7-2
d_call: TRBD2
clone_size: NA
j_call: TRBJ2-1
cdr3_aa: CASSSPSGGAYNEQFF
cdr3_nt: TGTGCCAGCAGCTCCCCTAGCGGGGGGGCCTACAATGAGCAGTTCTTC

v_call: TRBV28
d_call: NA
clone_size: NA
j_call: TRBJ2-5
cdr3_aa: CASRGYQETQYF
cdr3_nt: TGTGCCAGCAGGGGGTACCAAGAGACCCAGTACTTC

v_call: TRBV29-1
d_call: TRBD1
clone_size: NA
j_call: TRBJ2-7
cdr3_aa: CSVARGSSSYEQYF
cdr3_nt: TGCAGCGTTGCCAGGGGGTCCAGCTCCTACGAGCAGTACTTC

v_call: TRBV7-2
d_call: TRBD1
clone_size: few
j_call: TRBJ1-1
cdr3_aa: CASSAQGDTEAFF
cdr3_nt: TGTGCCAGCAGTGCCCAGGGGGACACTGAAGCTTTCTTT

v_call: TRBV9
d_call: TRBD1
clone_size: NA
j_call: TRBJ1-6
cdr3_aa: CASSIQGDSPLHF
cdr3_nt: TGTGCCAGCAGCATCCAGGGGGATTCACCCCTCCACTTT

v_call: TRBV4-3
d_call: NA
clone_size: NA
j_call: TRBJ2-2
cdr3_aa: CASSQGQGLRFNTGELFF
cdr3_nt: TGCGCCAGCAGCCAAGGACAGGGACTACGATTTAACACCGGGGAGCTGTTTTTT

v_call: TRBV28
d_call: TRBD2
clone_size: few
j_call: TRBJ2-1
cdr3_aa: CASSLPSGGTLYNEQFF
cdr3_nt: TGTGCCAGCAGTTTGCCTAGCGGGGGGACATTATACAATGAGCAGTTCTTC

v_call: TRBV5-1
d_call: NA
clone_size: few
j_call: TRBJ2-1
cdr3_aa: CATGGPSSYNEQFF
cdr3_nt: TGCGCCACTGGGGGGCCCAGCTCCTACAATGAGCAGTTCTTC

v_call: TRBV2
d_call: NA
clone_size: few
j_call: TRBJ2-5
cdr3_aa: CASSERETQYF
cdr3_nt: TGTGCCAGCAGTGAGCGAGAGACCCAGTACTTC

v_call: TRBV27
d_call: NA
clone_size: few
j_call: TRBJ2-2
cdr3_aa: CASSRGTNTGELFF
cdr3_nt: TGTGCCAGCAGTAGGGGAACGAACACCGGGGAGCTGTTTTTT

v_call: TRBV28
d_call: TRBD1
clone_size: few
j_call: TRBJ2-1
cdr3_aa: CASSRGQGSSYNEQFF
cdr3_nt: TGTGCCAGCAGCCGAGGACAGGGGAGCTCCTACAATGAGCAGTTCTTC

v_call: TRBV4-3
d_call: NA
clone_size: NA
j_call: TRBJ1-2
cdr3_aa: CASSLGSEGETGYTF
cdr3_nt: TGCGCCAGCAGCCTGGGTAGCGAGGGGGAGACGGGCTACACCTTC

v_call: TRBV29-1
d_call: TRBD1
clone_size: few
j_call: TRBJ1-3
cdr3_aa: CSTQAEGQGGNTIYF
cdr3_nt: TGCAGTACCCAGGCCGAGGGACAGGGAGGAAACACCATATATTTT

v_call: TRBV18
d_call: TRBD1
clone_size: NA
j_call: TRBJ2-1
cdr3_aa: CASSRQGTGMNEQFF
cdr3_nt: TGTGCCAGCTCCCGTCAGGGGACAGGGATGAATGAGCAGTTCTTC

v_call: TRBV7-2
d_call: NA
clone_size: NA
j_call: TRBJ1-5
cdr3_aa: CASSSSGQPQHF
cdr3_nt: TGTGCCAGCAGCTCCTCAGGGCAGCCCCAGCATTTT

v_call: TRBV6-1
d_call: TRBD2
clone_size: few
j_call: TRBJ2-1
cdr3_aa: CASSDLAGPLNEQFF
cdr3_nt: TGTGCCAGCAGTGATTTAGCGGGGCCTCTCAATGAGCAGTTCTTC

v_call: TRBV11-2
d_call: NA
clone_size: NA
j_call: TRBJ2-7
cdr3_aa: CASSPGAGVAYEQYF
cdr3_nt: TGTGCCAGCAGCCCCGGGGCCGGGGTAGCCTACGAGCAGTACTTC

v_call: TRBV19
d_call: NA
clone_size: few
j_call: TRBJ1-6
cdr3_aa: CASSITGYNSPLHF
cdr3_nt: TGTGCCAGTAGTATCACGGGATATAATTCACCCCTCCACTTT

v_call: TRBV5-6
d_call: NA
clone_size: NA
j_call: TRBJ1-2
cdr3_aa: CASRFTGRANYGYTF
cdr3_nt: TGTGCCAGCAGGTTTACAGGGAGAGCTAACTATGGCTACACCTTC

v_call: TRBV29-1
d_call: NA
clone_size: few
j_call: TRBJ2-7
cdr3_aa: CSVERGNRASEQYF
cdr3_nt: TGCAGCGTTGAGAGGGGGAACAGGGCATCCGAGCAGTACTTC

v_call: TRBV7-8
d_call: NA
clone_size: few
j_call: TRBJ2-1
cdr3_aa: CASSLARVHRGEQFF
cdr3_nt: TGTGCCAGCAGCTTAGCGAGGGTCCACCGGGGTGAGCAGTTCTTC

v_call: TRBV10-3
d_call: TRBD1
clone_size: NA
j_call: TRBJ2-1
cdr3_aa: CAISESIGTGTSYNEQFF
cdr3_nt: TGTGCCATCAGTGAGTCGATCGGGACAGGGACCTCCTACAATGAGCAGTTCTTC

v_call: TRBV5-4
d_call: TRBD1
clone_size: NA
j_call: TRBJ2-7
cdr3_aa: CASSPETGYEQYF
cdr3_nt: TGTGCCAGCAGCCCGGAGACAGGGTACGAGCAGTACTTC

v_call: TRBV23-1
d_call: NA
clone_size: few
j_call: TRBJ2-1
cdr3_aa: CASSRPPGGEQFF
cdr3_nt: TGCGCCAGCAGTCGCCCCCCCGGGGGAGAGCAGTTCTTC

v_call: TRBV5-1
d_call: NA
clone_size: few
j_call: TRBJ2-6
cdr3_aa: CASSKLLTSGANVLTF
cdr3_nt: TGCGCCAGCAGCAAACTGCTTACCTCTGGGGCCAACGTCCTGACTTTC

v_call: TRBV6-6
d_call: NA
clone_size: few
j_call: TRBJ2-7
cdr3_aa: CASSYSVADTYEQYF
cdr3_nt: TGTGCCAGCAGTTACTCAGTAGCGGATACCTACGAGCAGTACTTC

v_call: TRBV27
d_call: NA
clone_size: NA
j_call: TRBJ1-6
cdr3_aa: CASSSGDSYNSPLHF
cdr3_nt: TGTGCCAGCAGTTCTGGGGACTCCTATAATTCACCCCTCCACTTT

v_call: TRBV11-2
d_call: NA
clone_size: few
j_call: TRBJ2-5
cdr3_aa: CASSWSSLGQQETQYF
cdr3_nt: TGTGCCAGCAGCTGGTCTTCACTCGGACAGCAAGAGACCCAGTACTTC

v_call: TRBV2
d_call: NA
clone_size: NA
j_call: TRBJ1-4
cdr3_aa: CASRENNEKLFF
cdr3_nt: TGTGCCAGCAGGGAGAATAATGAAAAACTGTTTTTT

v_call: TRBV6-6
d_call: NA
clone_size: few
j_call: TRBJ1-4
cdr3_aa: CASGYEQGLGEKLFF
cdr3_nt: TGTGCCAGCGGCTACGAGCAGGGTCTCGGTGAAAAACTGTTTTTT

v_call: TRBV7-2
d_call: TRBD2
clone_size: NA
j_call: TRBJ2-3
cdr3_aa: CASSPKGLEETDTQYF
cdr3_nt: TGTGCCAGCAGCCCTAAGGGACTAGAAGAGACAGATACGCAGTATTTT

v_call: TRBV6-5
d_call: NA
clone_size: few
j_call: TRBJ1-6
cdr3_aa: CASSYFSANSPLHF
cdr3_nt: TGTGCCAGCAGTTACTTTTCAGCAAATTCACCCCTCCACTTT

v_call: TRBV30
d_call: NA
clone_size: few
j_call: TRBJ1-2
cdr3_aa: CAWSVGSPYGYTF
cdr3_nt: TGTGCCTGGAGTGTAGGGAGTCCCTATGGCTACACCTTC